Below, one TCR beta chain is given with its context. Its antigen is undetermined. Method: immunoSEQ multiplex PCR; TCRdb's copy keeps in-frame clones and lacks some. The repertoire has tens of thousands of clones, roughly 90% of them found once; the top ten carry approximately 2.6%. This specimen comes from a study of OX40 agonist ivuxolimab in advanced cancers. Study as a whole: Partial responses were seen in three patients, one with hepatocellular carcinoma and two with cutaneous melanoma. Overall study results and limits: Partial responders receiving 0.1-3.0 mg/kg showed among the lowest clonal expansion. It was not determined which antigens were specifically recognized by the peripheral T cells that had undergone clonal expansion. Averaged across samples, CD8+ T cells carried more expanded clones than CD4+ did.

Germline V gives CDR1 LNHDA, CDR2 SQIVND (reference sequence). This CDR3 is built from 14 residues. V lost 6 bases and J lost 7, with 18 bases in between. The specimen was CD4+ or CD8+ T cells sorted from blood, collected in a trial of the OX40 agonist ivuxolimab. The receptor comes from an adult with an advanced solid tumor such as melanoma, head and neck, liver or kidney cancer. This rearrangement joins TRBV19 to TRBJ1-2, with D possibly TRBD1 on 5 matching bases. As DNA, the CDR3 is TGTGCCAGTAGGTGGAGTAGGACATCGTCTGGCTACACCTTC. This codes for CASRWSRTSSGYTF.